This entry describes one T cell receptor (beta chain). Its cognate antigen has yet to be identified. Per-base qualities were not stored, and no clone one base away is much larger. These reads were obtained on an Illumina HiSeq 1500. TCRdb reanalyzed the raw reads on its own, using fastp at Q25 for trimming and MiXCR for clone calling, and kept in-frame beta chains. Merged by CDR3 protein, the rows form single entries marked with the most common genes and DNA. The sample records 200,000 to 250,000 distinct CDR3 sequences, less than 50% of which are singletons. The ten largest clones represent over 45% of the sample. The treatment or condition label, read with the paper, signifies: in vitro stimulation with specific CMV peptide epitopes to enrich CMV-specific T cells. These data come from a study of T cell repertoires in cytomegalovirus infection (dated by TCRdb to between 2018 and 2020). For the wider study: Peptide stimulations targeted recently identified HLA-C-restricted CMV epitopes, whose presentation resists viral immunomodulation, together with well-studied HLA-B-restricted epitopes. Donor HLA type was relevant to the analysis, because carriage of CMV infection together with the matching HLA type was indicated by public TCR beta signatures.

Taken from cysteine to phenylalanine, the CDR3 has 17 residues. CDR3 DNA only is kept here, 51 bases in frame from base 1. According to the germline V gene (reference sequence), CDR1 reads SEHNR and CDR2 reads FQNEAQ. Ends trimmed: V by 5 bases, J by 2 bases; bases unmatched to a gene: 7. Overall study outcomes, separate from this receptor: In both this cohort and an independent cohort of a few hundred donors, the cumulative frequency of public TCR beta family members distinguished carriers of CMV infection plus the relevant HLA type. The ex vivo response was dominated by HLA-C-restricted CMV-specific TCR beta clonotypes, which also provided the single most frequent clonotype in two of eight donors.

In this chain, TRBV7-9 is recombined with TRBJ2-3; a stretch of 13 junction bases matches TRBD2. Material: CD8+ T cells from cultured PBMCs, obtained from culture after CMV antigen stimulation. The source of this sequence is a human donor in good health (CMV status not recorded). Some clones in this sample may be carry-over from other donors' samples. DNA sequence: TGTGCCAGCAGCCGGACTAGCGGGGGCCCTTTCACAGATACGCAGTATTTT. This codes for CASSRTSGGPFTDTQYF.